The 26 T cell receptor beta chains below all came from one sample that was sequenced in a study of T cells in Graves' hyperthyroidism and ophthalmopathy. Amplification of TCR beta CDR3 regions was performed using RNA transcripts as template. First-round RT-PCR targeting the TCR CDR3 was performed with the HTBI primer set. MiXCR, run by TCRdb on the multiplex PCR reads, gives a single entry per CDR3 protein. The sample has about half a million distinct CDR3 sequences, 20% to 25% seen once; the top ten hold 45% to 55%. The sample was blood. These receptors were obtained from a woman between 70 and 85 years old with Graves' ophthalmopathy.

This clonotype was seen repeatedly, ten times or more. The V and J genes are TRBV6-1 and TRBJ1-4, with D uncertain. V was trimmed by 5 bases and J by 5 bases, leaving 12 bases between them. The CDR3 contains 14 residues. Per germline, CDR1 MNHNS and CDR2 SASEGT. CDR3: CASSYGQVNEKLFF. CDR3 in DNA: TGTGCCAGCAGTTATGGGCAGGTCAATGAAAAACTGTTTTTT.

This clonotype was recorded a few times. The chain recombines TRBV20-1 with TRBJ2-5; D remains ambiguous. Germline CDR1 and CDR2: DFQATT and SNEGSKA (reference sequence). This CDR3 region has 15 residues. The germline V and J ends were trimmed by 0 bases and 2 bases, with 13 bases remaining between them. DNA of the CDR3: TGCAGTGCTAGAGATCCCATAGCAGTTCAAGAGACCCAGTACTTC. Its protein product is CSARDPIAVQETQYF.

This clonotype was detected ten times or more. The chain combines TRBV20-1 with TRBJ1-6; D is perhaps TRBD1 (6 bases). Trimming shortened V by 1 base and J by 8 bases, and 12 bases separated the two germline ends. Germline assignment: CDR1 DFQATT and CDR2 SNEGSKA (reference sequence). CDR3 size: 14 residues. CDR3 amino acids: CSARGGAGDSPLHF. The CDR3 coding sequence is TGCAGTGCTAGAGGGGGGGCAGGGGATTCACCCCTCCACTTT.

On this clonotype itself: A read error may be the cause here, since a much bigger clone is one base away. The chain links TRBV29-1 to TRBJ2-7; 12 positions match TRBD2. Germline lookup yields CDR1 SQVTM and CDR2 ANQGSEA. The CDR3 has 14 amino acids. This CDR3 is CSVVLAGGAYEQCF. The CDR3 DNA is TGCAGCGTTGTACTAGCGGGAGGAGCCTACGAGCAGTGCTTC.

This clonotype has only a few counts. This chain joins TRBV30 and TRBJ1-6; D perhaps matches TRBD1 (6 bases). In germline, CDR1 is GTSNPN, CDR2 SVGIG (reference sequence). V lost 4 bases, J lost 7 bases, and 14 bases lay in between. The CDR3 spans 14 residues. CDR3 amino acids: CAWTATGPNSPLHF. Written as DNA, the CDR3 is TGTGCCTGGACCGCGACAGGACCGAATTCACCCCTCCACTTT.

Turning to this clonotype: A much larger clonotype is one base distant, so this may be a read error. V usage is TRBV24-1 and J usage is TRBJ2-1, with D perhaps matching TRBD1 or TRBD2 (6 bases each). The CDR3 runs 15 residues. Germline V lookup: CDR1 KGHDR, CDR2 SFDVKD. This CDR3 reads CAPSDLSGARNEQFF. The DNA of the CDR3 is TGTGCCCCCAGTGATTTGTCGGGGGCGAGGAATGAGCAGTTCTTC.

Details on this clonotype: This could be a read error, since a much larger clone is one nucleotide away. CDR3 DNA: TGTGCCAGCAATGATTCCGGGACGGGATATGGCTACACCTTC. Translating gives CASNDSGTGYGYTF. The chain is built from TRBV2 and TRBJ1-2, with D possibly matching TRBD1 (5 bases). The CDR3 is made up of 14 amino acids. Germline CDR1 reads SNHLY; CDR2 reads FYNNEI. V was cut by 7 bases and J by 5 bases, with 17 bases left in between.

The sample holds many counts of this clonotype. The chain couples TRBV28 to TRBJ1-2; 11 bases align to TRBD1. Looked up from germline, CDR1 is MDHEN and CDR2 is SYDVKM. There are 15 residues in the CDR3. With V trimmed by 5 bases and J by 4 bases, 6 bases remained unmatched. The CDR3 bases are TGTGCCAGCAGTCCGGACAGGGGGCGAGGCTATGGCTACACCTTC. Translation: CASSPDRGRGYGYTF.

The chain recombines TRBV6-1 with TRBJ2-1; tentatively, D is TRBD2 (5 bases). The CDR3 consists of 17 residues. The V and J ends lost 5 bases and 0 bases respectively, with 17 bases between them. Germline CDR1 reads MNHNS; CDR2 reads SASEGT. The CDR3: CASSPFGKGSSYNEQFF. As DNA, the CDR3 is TGTGCCAGCAGTCCCTTCGGGAAGGGAAGCTCCTACAATGAGCAGTTCTTC.

This clonotype has more than one count but fewer than ten. The rearrangement joins TRBV20-1 to TRBJ2-5, with no clear D. V lost 1 base to trimming and J lost 5 bases, with 8 bases between them. The CDR3 contains 12 residues. The V gene's germline CDR1 is DFQATT and CDR2 SNEGSKA (reference sequence). In DNA form, the CDR3 reads TGCAGTGCTAGAGTGGCGTTCGAGACCCAGTACTTC. The encoded protein is CSARVAFETQYF.

V is TRBV19 and J is TRBJ1-6, with D possibly being TRBD1 (6 bases). Germline V gene lookup returns CDR1 LNHDA and CDR2 SQIVND (reference sequence). The CDR3 loop spans 15 amino acids. V lost 1 base and J 14 bases, leaving 18 bases between the germline ends. CDR3 loop: CASSIGFGTLSALHF. The CDR3 DNA is TGTGCCAGTAGTATAGGGTTTGGGACACTTTCCGCCCTCCACTTT.

This clonotype occurred a few times. The chain joins TRBV11-2 to TRBJ1-1; D possibly corresponds to TRBD1 (6 bases). Germline values: CDR1 SGHAT, CDR2 FQNNGV. The V end lost 1 base, the J end lost 1 base, and 22 bases lay between the germline ends. The CDR3 extends over 19 amino acids. The CDR3 DNA is TGTGCCAGCAGCTTAGGAGGGTGGGGGCCCCCCCCCAAGAACACTGAAGCTTTCTTT. Its protein product is CASSLGGWGPPPKNTEAFF.

About this clonotype: Mismatch with germline at one junction end may stem from a read error. The chain is built from TRBV5-1 and TRBJ2-5, with 9 bases identical to TRBD2. The CDR3 is made up of 13 amino acids. In germline, CDR1 is SGHRS, CDR2 YFSETQ. The CDR3: CASRTSGRETRYF. Here the CDR3 DNA reads TGCGCCAGCCGCACTAGCGGGCGGGAGACCCGGTACTTC.

This chain uses TRBV9 with TRBJ1-3; D unresolved. V was trimmed by 3 bases and J by 0 bases, leaving 16 bases between them. This CDR3 has 17 residues. Germline V gene data show CDR1 as SGDLS and CDR2 as YYNGEE. CDR3 nucleotide sequence: TGTGCCAGCAGCGCAGATGGCGGGAGCGACTCTGGAAACACCATATATTTT. Translating it yields CASSADGGSDSGNTIYF.

This clonotype was found a few times. The chain joins TRBV6-2 or TRBV6-3 to TRBJ2-7; D is perhaps TRBD2 (7 bases). V was shortened by 8 bases and J by 2 bases, with 16 bases between the two germline ends. The germline V gene has CDR1 MNHEY and CDR2 SVGEGT. This CDR3 has 14 residues. The CDR3: CASVKGGGPYEQYF. CDR3 DNA sequence: TGTGCCAGCGTAAAGGGGGGGGGCCCCTACGAGCAGTACTTC.

This clonotype was recorded many times. The chain carries TRBV12-3 or TRBV12-4 and TRBJ2-7; D gene uncertain. Trimming left V 6 bases short and J 5 bases short, with 17 bases between. CDR3 size: 14 residues. The CDR3 spells CASRPHHLVHEQYF. CDR3 DNA sequence: TGTGCCAGCAGGCCACACCACCTAGTCCACGAGCAGTACTTC.

The gene calls are TRBV18 and TRBJ1-1; D is unresolved. V was clipped by 3 bases and J by 0 bases, with 17 bases between them. The germline gives CDR1 KGHSH, CDR2 LQKENI. This CDR3 is 17 amino acids long. The CDR3 protein is CASSPLPTMPMNTEAFF. The CDR3 DNA sequence: TGTGCCAGCTCACCCCTACCTACTATGCCCATGAACACTGAAGCTTTCTTT. The full variable domain, with the rest looked up from reference TRBV18 and TRBJ1-1, is NAGVMQNPRHLVRRRGQEARLRCSPMKGHSHVYWYRQLPEEGLKFMVYLQKENIIDESGMPKERFSAEFPKEGPSILRIQQVVRGDSAAYFCASSPLPTMPMNTEAFFGQGTRLTVV.

This clonotype occurred many times. The chain couples TRBV12-3 or TRBV12-4 to TRBJ2-7; 16 bases are shared with TRBD2. This CDR3 is 15 amino acids long. V gave up 5 bases and J gave up 6 bases; unmatched junction bases: 4. The CDR3 reads CASSMGLAGGREQYF. CDR3 nucleotide sequence: TGTGCCAGCAGTATGGGACTAGCGGGAGGGCGCGAGCAGTACTTC.

The sample holds a few counts of this clonotype. The chain recombines TRBV6-1 with TRBJ2-7; D assignment may be TRBD1 or TRBD2 (5 bases each). The CDR3 contains 15 residues. V was pared by 5 bases and J by 0 bases, with 14 bases between. Germline V gene data show CDR1 as MNHNS and CDR2 as SASEGT. CDR3 loop: CASSSEGRLSYEQYF. The CDR3 DNA reads as TGTGCCAGCAGTTCCGAGGGGCGTCTCTCCTACGAGCAGTACTTC.

This sequence joins TRBV10-3 and TRBJ2-3, with 7 positions matching TRBD2. V was clipped by 4 bases and J by 2 bases; unmatched bases: 12. The CDR3 extends over 17 amino acids. Germline CDR1 is ENHRY and CDR2 is SYGVKD. The CDR3 DNA is TGTGCCATCAGTGGGGGTGGGGTGGCGGGAGTCACAGATACGCAGTATTTT. This sequence encodes CAISGGGVAGVTDTQYF.

The chain links TRBV5-1 to TRBJ1-2, with D hard to call. Germline values: CDR1 SGHRS, CDR2 YFSETQ. V shed 0 bases and J shed 2 bases, with 20 bases lying between them. The CDR3 is 18 residues long. The CDR3 DNA follows: TGCGCCAGCAGCTTGGGGACCCTCGGGCAGAAACAGAACTATGGCTACACCTTC. Its translation is CASSLGTLGQKQNYGYTF.

This clonotype was counted a few times. The V call is TRBV28, the J call TRBJ2-5; 13 nucleotides agree with TRBD2. V was clipped by 5 bases and J by 5 bases; unmatched bases: 8. The CDR3 contains 16 residues. From germline, CDR1 is MDHEN and CDR2 SYDVKM. CDR3 nucleotides: TGTGCCAGCAGTCCACAACTAGCGGGAGGGCCGGAGACCCAGTACTTC. This encodes CASSPQLAGGPETQYF.

The chain is built from TRBV20-1 and TRBJ1-1; 10 bases map to TRBD1. Germline values: CDR1 DFQATT, CDR2 SNEGSKA (reference sequence). The trim removed 4 bases at V and 6 bases at J, leaving 5 bases unmatched. The CDR3 runs to 13 residues. The CDR3 loop is CSAMTGGRAEAFF. The CDR3 DNA reads TGCAGTGCTATGACAGGGGGCAGGGCTGAAGCTTTCTTT.

The J gene is TRBJ1-5, the V gene TRBV19; 8 bases match TRBD1. The V gene end was trimmed by 5 bases and the J gene end by 2 bases; junction bases not matched to a gene: 8. Germline CDR1 reads LNHDA; CDR2 reads SQIVND (reference sequence). The CDR3 contains 16 residues. The CDR3 DNA reads TGTGCCAGTAGTCCCAGGGGGCGGATTCGCAATCAGCCCCAGCATTTT. Translated, it gives CASSPRGRIRNQPQHF.

This clonotype was seen ten or more times. This chain uses TRBV28 with TRBJ2-2; TRBD1 is a possible D gene (6 bases). The V gene lost 7 bases and the J gene lost 1 base, with 10 bases spanning the gap. CDR1 is MDHEN, CDR2 SYDVKM, per germline. The length of the CDR3 is 14 residues. The CDR3 bases are TGTGCCAGCAAGGGACACCTGAACACCGGGGAGCTGTTTTTT. Translation: CASKGHLNTGELFF. Full variable domain (rest looked up from reference TRBV28 and TRBJ2-2): DVKVTQSSRYLVKRTGEKVFLECVQDMDHENMFWYRQDPGLGLRLIYFSYDVKMKEKGDIPEGYSVSREKKERFSLILESASTNQTSMYLCASKGHLNTGELFFGEGSRLTVL.

This clonotype has a count of ten or more. This chain uses TRBV12-3 or TRBV12-4 with TRBJ1-1; D possibly corresponds to TRBD1 (6 bases). V lost 6 bases to trimming and J lost 1 base, with 9 bases between them. This CDR3 comprises 13 residues. CDR3 coding DNA: TGTGCCAGCAGGCTGACAGGGAACACTGAAGCTTTCTTT. It codes for CASRLTGNTEAFF.